Presented here are 18 T cell receptor beta chains from one specimen sequenced in a study of blood T cell repertoires in COVID-19. Produced via immunoSEQ multiplex PCR; TCRdb's table is partial and in-frame only. The table records nearly 25,000 clones, around 89% of them present only once. The material sequenced was peripheral blood. These receptors were collected from a man aged 65 to 79 with acute or convalescent COVID-19.

J is TRBJ1-1 and V is TRBV3-1 (or the pseudogene TRBV3-2); D may be TRBD1 (5 bases). V lost 4 bases to trimming and J lost 1 base, with 13 bases between them. In germline, CDR1 is LGHDT, CDR2 YNNKEL (reference sequence). There are 15 residues in the CDR3. In DNA, the CDR3 is TGTGCCAGCAGCCCATCTGACAGACCGAACACTGAAGCTTTCTTT. Amino acid sequence: CASSPSDRPNTEAFF.

CDR3 residues: CASSIGSSFAGKTQYF. Here the CDR3 DNA reads TGTGCCAGTAGTATTGGGTCCAGCTTCGCCGGGAAGACCCAGTACTTC. V is TRBV19 and J is TRBJ2-5; D may be TRBD2 (5 bases). The CDR3 contains 16 residues. Germline V gives CDR1 LNHDA, CDR2 SQIVND (reference sequence). With 3 bases removed from V and 6 bases from J, the gap between germline ends came to 20 bases. Based on the CDR3 plus reference TRBV19 and TRBJ2-5, the full variable domain is DGGITQSPKYLFRKEGQNVTLSCEQNLNHDAMYWYRQDPGQGLRLIYYSQIVNDFQKGDIAEGYSVSREKKESFPLTVTSAQKNPTAFYLCASSIGSSFAGKTQYFGPGTRLLVL.

The rearrangement joins TRBV6-6 to TRBJ1-6; TRBD1 might be the D (6 bases). This CDR3 region has 16 residues. V lost 0 bases and J 2 bases, leaving 8 bases between the germline ends. Germline values: CDR1 MNHNY, CDR2 SVGAGI (reference sequence). The CDR3, as DNA: TGTGCCAGCAGTTACTCAGGGACACCCTATAATTCACCCCTCCACTTT. It yields the protein CASSYSGTPYNSPLHF.

This clone was recorded only once. The rearrangement uses TRBV4-2 and TRBJ1-3; the match to TRBD1 covers 10 bases. The V and J ends lost 5 bases and 1 base, in that order; junction bases with no gene match: 2. CDR3 size: 15 residues. The germline gives CDR1 LGHNA, CDR2 YNFKEQ. The CDR3 sequence is CASSKDRGSGNTIYF. As DNA, the CDR3 is TGTGCCAGCAGCAAGGACAGGGGGTCTGGAAACACCATATATTTT.

The chain is built from TRBV6-2 or TRBV6-3 and TRBJ2-1; 7 bases agree with TRBD2. The V and J ends lost 0 bases and 15 bases, in that order; junction bases with no gene match: 8. The CDR3 is made up of 13 amino acids. Germline V gives CDR1 MNHEY, CDR2 SVGEGT. The CDR3 is CASSYSIGEGGFF. As DNA, the CDR3 is TGTGCCAGCAGTTACTCGATCGGGGAGGGTGGGTTCTTC.

The gene calls are TRBV6-5 and TRBJ2-7; 10 bases line up with TRBD1. The CDR3 sequence is 14 residues long. The germline CDR1 and CDR2 sequences are MNHEY and SVGAGI. The V segment lost 10 bases and the J segment 3 bases; nucleotides outside the gene matches: 9. For the CDR3, the DNA is TGTGCCACCGACTCCGGGACAGGGGACTACGAGCAGTACTTC. It specifies CATDSGTGDYEQYF.

This clone was picked up one time. This chain joins TRBV3-1 (or the pseudogene TRBV3-2) and TRBJ2-7, with D hard to call. Germline V gene data show CDR1 as LGHDT and CDR2 as YNNKEL (reference sequence). CDR3 size: 13 residues. Trimming took off 0 bases at V and 7 bases at J, with 10 bases between the two ends. The CDR3 nucleotides read TGTGCCAGCAGCCAAGATTGGAGTAGAGAGCAGTACTTC. This gives the protein CASSQDWSREQYF.

The chain is built from TRBV3-1 (or the pseudogene TRBV3-2) and TRBJ1-5, with 7 bases fitting TRBD1. The CDR3 loop spans 15 amino acids. Germline assignment: CDR1 LGHDT and CDR2 YNNKEL (reference sequence). The V and J ends lost 4 bases and 6 bases, in that order; junction bases with no gene match: 9. The DNA for the CDR3 is TGTGCCAGCAGCCGCGGACAGGTCGTGGGTCAGCCCCAGCATTTT. Its protein is CASSRGQVVGQPQHF.

This chain joins TRBV6-6 and TRBJ2-7; TRBD2 matches 15 bases. From germline, CDR1 is MNHNY and CDR2 SVGAGI (reference sequence). V lost 11 bases, J lost 7 bases, and 6 bases stayed unmatched. There are 13 residues in the CDR3. The CDR3 DNA reads as TGTGCCGGCTCGGGACTAGCGGGAGGTGAGCAGTACTTC. This encodes CAGSGLAGGEQYF.

This chain links TRBV6-5 with TRBJ2-2; perhaps TRBD2 as D (7 bases). Germline CDR1 MNHEY, CDR2 SVGAGI. CDR3 length: 15 residues. V was trimmed by 8 bases and J by 6 bases, leaving 19 bases between them. The chain's CDR3 is CASGREGGRSGELFF. The CDR3 DNA reads as TGTGCCAGCGGACGTGAGGGGGGGAGGTCCGGGGAGCTGTTTTTT.

The V gene is TRBV9, the J gene TRBJ1-1; 9 positions match TRBD1. Germline V gene sequence: CDR1 SGDLS, CDR2 YYNGEE. This CDR3 region has 15 residues. The V and J ends lost 0 bases and 5 bases, in that order; junction bases with no gene match: 5. The CDR3 DNA is TGTGCCAGCAGCGTAGGGACAGGGGATTCAACTGAAGCTTTCTTT. This codes for CASSVGTGDSTEAFF. Variable domain in full (rest from reference TRBV9 and TRBJ1-1): DSGVTQTPKHLITATGQRVTLRCSPRSGDLSVYWYQQSLDQGLQFLIQYYNGEERAKGNILERFSAQQFPDLHSELNLSSLELGDSALYFCASSVGTGDSTEAFFGQGTRLTVV.

The V and J genes are TRBV27 and TRBJ2-7; perhaps TRBD2 as D (6 bases). The germline V and J ends were trimmed by 2 bases and 4 bases, with 6 bases remaining between them. The CDR3 loop spans 12 amino acids. Looked up from germline, CDR1 is MNHEY and CDR2 is SMNVEV (reference sequence). CDR3 sequence reads: CASSLGGYEQYF. The CDR3 nucleotides are TGTGCCAGCAGTTTAGGGGGGTACGAGCAGTACTTC.

The chain recombines TRBV4-2 with TRBJ2-2; 14 bases line up with TRBD2. CDR3 length equals 17 residues. V lost 2 bases to trimming and J lost 7 bases; unmatched junction nucleotides: 6. Germline V gene data show CDR1 as LGHNA and CDR2 as YNFKEQ. CDR3 loop: CASSQRTGTSGGGELFF. The CDR3 DNA reads TGTGCCAGCAGCCAACGTACCGGGACTAGCGGGGGCGGGGAGCTGTTTTTT.

V usage is TRBV7-2 and J usage is TRBJ1-6; D unclear. Germline values: CDR1 SGHTA, CDR2 FQGNSA. Trimming stripped 0 bases from V and 8 bases from J, with 11 bases between. The CDR3 extends over 15 amino acids. CDR3 sequence reads: CASSLAGLVDSPLHF. CDR3 bases: TGTGCCAGCAGCTTAGCCGGACTGGTGGATTCACCCCTCCACTTT.

This sequence joins TRBV7-2 and TRBJ2-2; the D is unclear. Germline V gene lookup returns CDR1 SGHTA and CDR2 FQGNSA. The CDR3 has 15 residues. The V gene lost 7 bases and the J gene lost 1 base, with 13 bases spanning the gap. For the CDR3, the DNA is TGTGCCAGCACCCCCTCCGGCGGGAACACCGGGGAGCTGTTTTTT. Residues: CASTPSGGNTGELFF.

J is TRBJ1-6 and V is TRBV3-1 (or the pseudogene TRBV3-2), with a tentative D call TRBD1 (5 bases). Germline V gene sequence: CDR1 LGHDT, CDR2 YNNKEL (reference sequence). The CDR3 spans 14 residues. V lost 1 base and J 8 bases, leaving 9 bases between the germline ends. CDR3 nucleotide sequence: TGTGCCAGCAGCCAAGGCAGGGTCCATTCACCCCTCCACTTT. Encoded protein: CASSQGRVHSPLHF.

V is TRBV6-5 and J is TRBJ2-5; weak D call: TRBD2 (5 bases). Germline values: CDR1 MNHEY, CDR2 SVGAGI. Trimming stripped 0 bases from V and 5 bases from J, with 13 bases between. The CDR3 is 15 amino acids. CDR3 sequence reads: CASSYSKLGKETQYF. For the CDR3, the DNA is TGTGCCAGCAGTTACTCGAAACTAGGGAAGGAGACCCAGTACTTC.

The V gene is TRBV2, the J gene TRBJ2-5, with 16 positions matching TRBD2. The CDR3 is made up of 19 amino acids. V lost 5 bases to trimming and J lost 1 base; unmatched junction nucleotides: 10. Germline assignment: CDR1 SNHLY and CDR2 FYNNEI. The CDR3 DNA follows: TGTGCCAGCAGTCAGGGGACTAGCGGGGGGGCCAAGACCCAAGAGACCCAGTACTTC. Protein: CASSQGTSGGAKTQETQYF.